Each of the 2 T cell receptor beta chains below was sequenced from the same sample in a study of blood T cell repertoires in COVID-19. The method was immunoSEQ multiplex PCR; TCRdb's version includes in-frame clones alone and lacks a portion of them. The sample lists approximately 170,000 clones, around 85% occurring once. Sequenced material: peripheral blood. These receptors were taken from a woman aged 45-65 years with acute or convalescent COVID-19.

V gene TRBV29-1 combines with J gene TRBJ1-4; D gene uncertain. Germline V gives CDR1 SQVTM, CDR2 ANQGSEA. CDR3 length: 14 amino acids. The V end was cut by 1 base, the J end by 7 bases, with 13 bases between. The CDR3 loop is CSVEGGRGGEKLFF. The DNA for the CDR3 is TGCAGCGTTGAAGGAGGCCGCGGAGGTGAAAAACTGTTTTTT.

This clone showed up just a few times. The rearrangement links TRBV7-2 to TRBJ2-2, with D unresolved. Germline V gene lookup returns CDR1 SGHTA and CDR2 FQGNSA. The CDR3 extends over 13 amino acids. Trimming removed 3 bases from V and 4 bases from J, with 6 bases in between. The CDR3 region is CASSFSSTGELFF. In DNA, the CDR3 is TGTGCCAGCAGCTTTAGTAGCACCGGGGAGCTGTTTTTT.